This is a list of T cell receptor beta chains from one sample in a study of cytomegalovirus exposure and HLA in healthy donors. The assay was immunoSEQ multiplex PCR, and TCRdb's table has in-frame clones only and misses some. The sample has over 90,000 clones, around three quarters seen once; the top ten hold about a tenth. The sequenced material came from PBMCs. The receptors stem from a woman between 18 and 29 years old in good health and CMV-seropositive. Each CDR3 is given with its conserved first and last residue. Fields, in order: clone size, CDR3 length, V gene, D gene, J gene, CDR3 DNA, CDR3 protein. The D gene is left open where the match is weak. The listing skips clone size in some rows; elsewhere it reads once, few, many or a size class.

>-|14|TRBV29-1|TRBD1|TRBJ1-3
TGCAGCGTGGGACAGGTGAACTCTGGAAACACCATATATTTT
CSVGQVNSGNTIYF
>-|14|TRBV2|TRBD1|TRBJ1-4
TGTGCCAGCAGGACACAGGGGGCTACCGAAAAACTGTTTTTT
CASRTQGATEKLFF
>-|15|TRBV5-1|-|TRBJ1-1
TGCGCCAGCAGCTTGGCCGGCACTATGAACACTGAAGCTTTCTTT
CASSLAGTMNTEAFF
>few|14|TRBV27|TRBD1|TRBJ2-5
TGTGCCAGCAGTCCCCGGACAGGCCAAGAGACCCAGTACTTC
CASSPRTGQETQYF
>-|12|TRBV9|-|TRBJ1-2
TGTGTCTCACCCTCCGTAGTCTATGGCTACACCTTC
CVSPSVVYGYTF
>-|16|TRBV5-6|TRBD2|TRBJ2-1
TGTGCCAGCAGCTTGGTGCTAGCGGGAGACTACAATGAGCAGTTCTTC
CASSLVLAGDYNEQFF
>-|17|TRBV27|TRBD2|TRBJ2-3
TGTGCCAGCAGTTCACCCCAGCGGGGAGGGAGCACAGATACGCAGTATTTT
CASSSPQRGGSTDTQYF
>few|17|TRBV27|TRBD1|TRBJ2-7
TGTGCCAGCAGTTATAAAGGAGCAGGGGGTATTGGCAACGAGCAGTACTTC
CASSYKGAGGIGNEQYF
>-|16|TRBV28|-|TRBJ1-4
TGTGCCAGCAGTCCCCCTCGACAGGTTACGGGGGAAAAACTGTTTTTT
CASSPPRQVTGEKLFF
>-|14|TRBV6-4|TRBD1|TRBJ1-1
TGTGCCAGCAGTGCGGACAGGGCAGGAACTGAAGCTTTCTTT
CASSADRAGTEAFF
>many|15|TRBV6-5|-|TRBJ1-5
TGTGCCAGCAGTTACGGTCCAGGGACAAATCAGCCCCAGCATTTT
CASSYGPGTNQPQHF
>-|16|TRBV7-7|TRBD1|TRBJ1-1
TGTGCCAGCAGCTTATCGGCCAGGGGACAGGGGGCTGAAGCTTTCTTT
CASSLSARGQGAEAFF